This TCR beta chain is drawn from a study of chemoradiotherapy in HPV16-positive cancers. Study-level points and caveats: In HPV16-positive patients, HPV-responsive T-cell expansion tracked better recurrence-free survival. Non-HPV-specific T cells did not expand in tumors during treatment, whereas candidate HPV-specific clones and E7-related motifs did.

V was cut by 5 bases and J by 3 bases, with 14 bases left in between. The germline CDR1 and CDR2 sequences are KGHSH and LQKENI. The CDR3 runs 14 residues. Concerning this clone: What it binds is not known.

Repertoires were sampled repeatedly during chemoradiotherapy. Measured with immunoSEQ multiplex PCR; TCRdb has only the in-frame clones, and not every one. The repertoire has about 5,800 clones, about three quarters of them found once; the top ten carry around 37%. The clonotype was recovered from a human donor with HPV-associated anogenital cancer. V and J are TRBV18 and TRBJ2-7, with D perhaps matching TRBD1 (6 bases). This material was obtained from a patient who underwent chemoradiotherapy. The CDR3 sequence: CASSVDRKNYEQYF. In nucleotides, the CDR3 is TGTGCCAGCTCAGTCGACAGGAAAAACTACGAGCAGTACTTC.